This is a list of T cell receptor beta chains from one sample in a study of blood T cell repertoires in COVID-19. Assay used: immunoSEQ multiplex PCR; TCRdb lists only in-frame clones, some missing. The table has some 88,000 clones, approximately 87% seen once; the top ten hold 13% to 15%. The specimen was peripheral blood. Receptor source: a woman in her sixties or seventies with acute or convalescent COVID-19. Both conserved end residues are part of each CDR3. A D gene is named only where the DNA matches it firmly. Size values are once, few and many counts, or a class for expanded clones, and some rows have none.

. TRBJ1-1 few TRBV7-9 CASIRNTEAFF TGTGCCAGCATCCGGAACACTGAAGCTTTCTTT
. TRBJ1-1 . TRBV30 CAWSAVGGDTEAFF TGTGCCTGGAGTGCGGTGGGGGGGGACACTGAAGCTTTCTTT
. TRBJ2-2 . TRBV6-5 CASRLKQAGELFF TGTGCCAGCAGGCTCAAACAGGCCGGGGAGCTGTTTTTT
TRBD1 TRBJ1-4 few TRBV7-9 CASSSGQGPKLFF TGTGCCAGCAGCTCCGGACAGGGTCCAAAACTGTTTTTT
TRBD1 TRBJ1-4 . TRBV2 CASGAQGLGNEKLFF TGTGCCAGCGGCGCACAGGGGCTCGGAAATGAAAAACTGTTTTTT
TRBD2 TRBJ2-3 . TRBV2 CASSRAGGLVRSTDTQYF TGTGCCAGCAGTCGGGCGGGGGGGCTGGTACGGAGCACAGATACGCAGTATTTT
TRBD2 TRBJ2-3 . TRBV10-3 CAISSTGTSGGTSTDTQYF TGTGCCATCAGCTCCACCGGGACTAGCGGGGGGACTAGCACAGATACGCAGTATTTT
. TRBJ2-1 . TRBV27 CASSLTSHEQFF TGTGCCAGCAGTTTAACTAGTCATGAGCAGTTCTTC
TRBD2 TRBJ2-2 . TRBV2 CAITLSGTGTGELFF TGTGCCATCACCTTGAGCGGGACTGGGACCGGGGAGCTGTTTTTT
. TRBJ1-5 . TRBV6-5 CASQTDYSNQPQHF TGTGCCAGCCAAACAGATTATAGCAATCAGCCCCAGCATTTT
TRBD2 TRBJ2-5 . TRBV7-2 CASSPWGGQETQYF TGTGCCAGCAGCCCGTGGGGGGGGCAAGAGACCCAGTACTTC
. TRBJ1-3 . TRBV7-2 CASSLSQGARNTIYF TGTGCCAGCAGCTTAAGTCAGGGCGCTAGGAACACCATATATTTT
TRBD2 TRBJ2-3 . TRBV2 CASSEASWGGFKGTDTQYF TGTGCCAGCAGTGAAGCCTCTTGGGGGGGGTTCAAGGGCACAGATACGCAGTATTTT
TRBD2 TRBJ2-3 . TRBV6-2/TRBV6-3 CASSPLAGVSTDTQYF TGTGCCAGCAGTCCATTAGCGGGGGTTAGCACAGATACGCAGTATTTT
. TRBJ1-2 . TRBV11-2 CASSSGYGYTF TGTGCCAGCAGCTCCGGTTATGGCTACACCTTC
TRBD1 TRBJ2-2 . TRBV18 CASSPGTGNTGELFF TGTGCCAGCTCACCCGGGACAGGAAACACCGGGGAGCTGTTTTTT
. TRBJ2-5 . TRBV13 CASSLFQETQYF TGTGCCAGCAGCCTATTCCAAGAGACCCAGTACTTC
. TRBJ2-4 . TRBV12-2 CASPSTSRGKNIQYF TGTGCAAGTCCCTCGACTAGCCGGGGCAAAAACATTCAGTACTTC
. TRBJ1-2 . TRBV12-3/TRBV12-4 CASMGSYGYTF TGTGCCAGTATGGGGAGCTATGGCTACACCTTC
. TRBJ1-5 . TRBV2 CASNQGREGPQHF TGTGCCAGCAACCAGGGGCGAGAAGGGCCCCAGCATTTT
TRBD1 TRBJ1-1 . TRBV5-4 CASTLDRGIEAFF TGTGCCAGCACTCTGGACAGGGGAATTGAAGCTTTCTTT
. TRBJ2-1 . TRBV20-1 CSAGIVDEQFF TGCAGTGCCGGGATAGTAGATGAGCAGTTCTTC
TRBD2 TRBJ2-5 . TRBV13 CASSFYHGLAGGSQETQYF TGTGCCAGCAGCTTTTACCACGGACTAGCGGGGGGCTCCCAAGAGACCCAGTACTTC
. TRBJ1-5 few TRBV19 CASSPLYGQQPQHF TGTGCCAGTAGCCCGCTATACGGACAGCAGCCCCAGCATTTT
. TRBJ1-1 . TRBV28 CASISFGTGAAEGFF .
. TRBJ2-5 . TRBV3-1/TRBV3-2 CASSPASSGVRETQYF TGTGCCAGCAGCCCCGCCTCTTCTGGAGTTCGAGAGACCCAGTACTTC
TRBD1 TRBJ1-2 . TRBV13 CASSLSGGYGYTF TGTGCCAGCAGCTTATCAGGGGGCTATGGCTACACCTTC
TRBD1 TRBJ2-6 . TRBV6-1 CASSARTGRLSGANVLTF TGTGCCAGCAGTGCCCGGACAGGAAGACTCTCTGGGGCCAACGTCCTGACTTTC
. TRBJ2-1 . TRBV19 CASSVGVNNEQFF TGTGCCAGTAGTGTCGGGGTTAACAATGAGCAGTTCTTC
. TRBJ2-6 . TRBV19 CVSRDSGANVLTF TGTGTGAGCAGGGATTCTGGGGCCAACGTCCTGACTTTC